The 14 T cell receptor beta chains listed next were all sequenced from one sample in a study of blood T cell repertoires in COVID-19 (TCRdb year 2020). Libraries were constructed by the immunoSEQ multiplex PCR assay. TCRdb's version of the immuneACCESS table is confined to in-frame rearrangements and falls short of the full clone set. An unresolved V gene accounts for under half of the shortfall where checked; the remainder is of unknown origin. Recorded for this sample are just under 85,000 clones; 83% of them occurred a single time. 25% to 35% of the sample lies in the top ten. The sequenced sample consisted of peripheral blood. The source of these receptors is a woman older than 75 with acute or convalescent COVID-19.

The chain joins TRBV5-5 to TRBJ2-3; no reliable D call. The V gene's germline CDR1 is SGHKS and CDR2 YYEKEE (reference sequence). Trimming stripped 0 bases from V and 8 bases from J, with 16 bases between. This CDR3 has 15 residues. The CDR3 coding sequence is TGTGCCAGCAGCTTGGACAGCTTTTTACTGGGTACGCAGTATTTT. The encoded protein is CASSLDSFLLGTQYF. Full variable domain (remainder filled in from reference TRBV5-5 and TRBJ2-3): DAGVTQSPTHLIKTRGQQVTLRCSPISGHKSVSWYQQVLGQGPQFIFQYYEKEERGRGNFPDRFSARQFPNYSSELNVNALLLGDSALYLCASSLDSFLLGTQYFGPGTRLTVL.

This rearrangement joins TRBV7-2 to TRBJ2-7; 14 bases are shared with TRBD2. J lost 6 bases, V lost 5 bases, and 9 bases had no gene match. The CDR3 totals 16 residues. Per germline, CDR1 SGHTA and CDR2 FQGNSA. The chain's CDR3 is CASSGGLAGVAGEQYF. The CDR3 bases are TGTGCCAGCAGCGGGGGACTAGCGGGAGTTGCGGGCGAGCAGTACTTC.

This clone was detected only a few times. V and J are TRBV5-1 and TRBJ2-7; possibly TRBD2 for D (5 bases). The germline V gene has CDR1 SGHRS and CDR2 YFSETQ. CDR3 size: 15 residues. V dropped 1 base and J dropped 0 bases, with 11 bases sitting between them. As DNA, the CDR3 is TGCGCCAGCAGCTTGAGGCCGGGGAGCTCCTACGAGCAGTACTTC. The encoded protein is CASSLRPGSSYEQYF.

CDR3 DNA: TGTGCCAGCAGCTCGCCCGGGACAGAAGATCACTATGGCTACACCTTC. Amino acid sequence: CASSSPGTEDHYGYTF. The rearrangement uses TRBV11-3 and TRBJ1-2, with 7 bases that match TRBD1. The CDR3 is 16 residues long. Germline CDR1 is SGHNT and CDR2 is YENEEA. With 4 bases clipped from V and 3 bases from J, the junction kept 11 bases outside the gene matches.

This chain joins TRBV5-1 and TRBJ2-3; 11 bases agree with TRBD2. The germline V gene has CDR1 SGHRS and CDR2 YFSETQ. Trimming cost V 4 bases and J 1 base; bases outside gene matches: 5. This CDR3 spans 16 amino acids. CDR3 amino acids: CASSAGLAAGTDTQYF. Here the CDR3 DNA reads TGCGCCAGCAGCGCGGGACTAGCGGCTGGCACAGATACGCAGTATTTT.

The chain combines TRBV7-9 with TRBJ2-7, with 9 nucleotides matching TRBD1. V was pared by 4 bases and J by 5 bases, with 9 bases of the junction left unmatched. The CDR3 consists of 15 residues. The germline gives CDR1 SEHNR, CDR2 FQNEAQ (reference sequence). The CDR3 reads CASSSIDRGFHEQYF. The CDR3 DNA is TGTGCCAGCAGCTCCATTGACAGGGGGTTCCACGAGCAGTACTTC.

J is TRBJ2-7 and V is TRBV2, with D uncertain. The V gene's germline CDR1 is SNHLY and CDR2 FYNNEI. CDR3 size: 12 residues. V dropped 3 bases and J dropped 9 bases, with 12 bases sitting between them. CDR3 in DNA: TGTGCCAGCAGTGATGCCTCCCTAGGGCAGTACTTC. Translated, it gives CASSDASLGQYF.

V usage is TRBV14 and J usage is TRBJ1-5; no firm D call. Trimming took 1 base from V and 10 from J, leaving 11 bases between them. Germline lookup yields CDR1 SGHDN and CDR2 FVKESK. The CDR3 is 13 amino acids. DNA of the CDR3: TGTGCCAGCAGCCAAGGACTCATGGAACCCCAGCATTTT. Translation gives CASSQGLMEPQHF. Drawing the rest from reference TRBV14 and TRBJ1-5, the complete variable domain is EAGVTQFPSHSVIEKGQTVTLRCDPISGHDNLYWYRRVMGKEIKFLLHFVKESKQDESGMPNNRFLAERTGGTYSTLKVQPAELEDSGVYFCASSQGLMEPQHFGDGTRLSIL.

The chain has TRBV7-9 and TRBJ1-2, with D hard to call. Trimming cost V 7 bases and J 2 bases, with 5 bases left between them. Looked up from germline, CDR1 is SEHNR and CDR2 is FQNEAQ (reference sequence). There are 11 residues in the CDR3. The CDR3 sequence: CASTPNYGYTF. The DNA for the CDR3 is TGTGCCAGCACCCCAAACTATGGCTACACCTTC.

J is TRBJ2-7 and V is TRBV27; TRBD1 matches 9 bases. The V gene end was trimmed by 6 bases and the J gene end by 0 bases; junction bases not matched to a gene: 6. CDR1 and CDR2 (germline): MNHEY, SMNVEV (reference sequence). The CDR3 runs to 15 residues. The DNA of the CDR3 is TGTGCCAGCAGCAAGGACAGGGGTGACTCCTACGAGCAGTACTTC. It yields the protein CASSKDRGDSYEQYF.

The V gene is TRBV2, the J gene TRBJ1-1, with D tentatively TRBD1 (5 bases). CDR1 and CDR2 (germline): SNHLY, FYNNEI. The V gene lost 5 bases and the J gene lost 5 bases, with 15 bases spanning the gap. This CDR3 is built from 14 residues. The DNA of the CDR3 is TGTGCCAGCAGTAACAGGAAGGGTACGACTGAAGCTTTCTTT. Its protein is CASSNRKGTTEAFF.

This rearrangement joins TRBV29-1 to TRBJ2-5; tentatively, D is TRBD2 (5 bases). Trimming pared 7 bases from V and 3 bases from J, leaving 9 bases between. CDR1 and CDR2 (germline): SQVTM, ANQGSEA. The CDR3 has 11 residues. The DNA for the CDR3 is TGCAGCGGTCTAGCAGAAGAGACCCAGTACTTC. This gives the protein CSGLAEETQYF.

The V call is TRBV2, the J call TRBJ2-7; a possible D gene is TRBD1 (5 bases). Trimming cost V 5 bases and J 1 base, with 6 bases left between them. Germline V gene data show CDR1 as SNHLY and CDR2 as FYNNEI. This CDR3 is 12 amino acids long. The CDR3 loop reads CASSRGSYEQYF. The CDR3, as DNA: TGTGCCAGCAGTAGGGGTTCCTACGAGCAGTACTTC.

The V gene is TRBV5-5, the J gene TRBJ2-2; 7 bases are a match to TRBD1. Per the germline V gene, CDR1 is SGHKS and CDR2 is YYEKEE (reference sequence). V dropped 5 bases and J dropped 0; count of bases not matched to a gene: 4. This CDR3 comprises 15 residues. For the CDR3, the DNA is TGTGCCAGCAGATTTACAGGGGCGAACACCGGGGAGCTGTTTTTT. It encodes CASRFTGANTGELFF.